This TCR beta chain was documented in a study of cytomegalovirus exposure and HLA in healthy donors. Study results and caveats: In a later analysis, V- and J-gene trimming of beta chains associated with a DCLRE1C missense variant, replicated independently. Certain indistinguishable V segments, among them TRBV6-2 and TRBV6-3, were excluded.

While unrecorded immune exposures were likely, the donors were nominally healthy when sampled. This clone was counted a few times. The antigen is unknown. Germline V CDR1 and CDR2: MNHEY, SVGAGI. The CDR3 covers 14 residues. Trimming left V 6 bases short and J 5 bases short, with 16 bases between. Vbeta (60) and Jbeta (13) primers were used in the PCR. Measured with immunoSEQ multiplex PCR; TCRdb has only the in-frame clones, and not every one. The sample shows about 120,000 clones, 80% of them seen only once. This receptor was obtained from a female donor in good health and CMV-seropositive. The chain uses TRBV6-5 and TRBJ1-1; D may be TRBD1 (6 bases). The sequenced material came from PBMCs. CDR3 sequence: CASRLNREGTEAFF. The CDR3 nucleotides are TGTGCCAGCAGACTAAACAGGGAGGGGACTGAAGCTTTCTTT.